This section outlines one T cell receptor beta chain sequence together with its context. The antigen remains unidentified. MiXCR, applied by TCRdb to the 5' RACE reads, yields one record per CDR3 protein. Here the sample spans around 200,000 distinct CDR3 sequences, roughly 27% being singletons. These data are taken from a study of T-cell memory formation after mild COVID-19. Study results and caveats: Clonal second-wave expansions that peaked on day 37 had unconfirmed SARS-CoV-2 specificity.

Per germline, CDR1 LGHNA and CDR2 YSLEER. V lost 1 base and J lost 0, with 12 bases in between. The CDR3 spans 16 residues. The sample comprised PBMCs or a T cell subset sorted from them (not recorded which). This clonotype was sampled from an adult woman who had mild COVID-19 (a few samples of this study predate the infection). Cell type and time point are not known. This chain uses TRBV4-3 with TRBJ1-1; TRBD1 might be the D (5 bases). Here the CDR3 reads CASSQGQGFMNTEAFF. CDR3 in DNA: TGCGCCAGCAGCCAAGGGCAGGGATTCATGAACACTGAAGCTTTCTTT.